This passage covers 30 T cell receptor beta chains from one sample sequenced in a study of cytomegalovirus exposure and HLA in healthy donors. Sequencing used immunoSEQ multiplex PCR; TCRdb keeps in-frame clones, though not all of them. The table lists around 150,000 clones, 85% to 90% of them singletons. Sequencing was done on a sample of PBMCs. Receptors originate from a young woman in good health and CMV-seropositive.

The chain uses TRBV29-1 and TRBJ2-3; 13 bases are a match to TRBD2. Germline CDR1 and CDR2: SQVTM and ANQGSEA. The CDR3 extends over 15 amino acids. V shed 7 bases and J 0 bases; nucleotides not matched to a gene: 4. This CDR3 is CSAGTSGASTDTQYF. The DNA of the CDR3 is TGCAGCGCCGGGACTAGCGGGGCTAGCACAGATACGCAGTATTTT.

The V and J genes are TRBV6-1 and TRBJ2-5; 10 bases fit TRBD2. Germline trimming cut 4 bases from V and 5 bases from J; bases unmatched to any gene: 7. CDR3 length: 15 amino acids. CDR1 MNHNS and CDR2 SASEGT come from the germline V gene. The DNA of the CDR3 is TGTGCCAGCAGTGCAGCAGCGGGGGGGCCTGAGACCCAGTACTTC. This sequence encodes CASSAAAGGPETQYF.

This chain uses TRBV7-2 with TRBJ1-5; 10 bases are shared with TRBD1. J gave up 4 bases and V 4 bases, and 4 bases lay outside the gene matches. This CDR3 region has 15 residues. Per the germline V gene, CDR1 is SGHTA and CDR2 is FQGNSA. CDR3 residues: CASSSTGGQNQPQHF. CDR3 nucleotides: TGTGCCAGCAGCTCGACAGGGGGCCAGAATCAGCCCCAGCATTTT.

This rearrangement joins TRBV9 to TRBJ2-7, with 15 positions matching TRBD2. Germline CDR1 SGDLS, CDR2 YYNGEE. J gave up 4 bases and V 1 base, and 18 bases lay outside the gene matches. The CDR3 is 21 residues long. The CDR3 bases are TGTGCCAGCAGCGTATGTCCCCTGTGCTCAGGACTAGCGGGAGGGCAGTACGAGCAGTACTTC. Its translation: CASSVCPLCSGLAGGQYEQYF.

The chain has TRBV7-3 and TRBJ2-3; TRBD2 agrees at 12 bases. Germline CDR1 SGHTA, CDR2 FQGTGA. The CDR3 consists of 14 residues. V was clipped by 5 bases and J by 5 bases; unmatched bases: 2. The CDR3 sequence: CASSRTSGIDTQYF. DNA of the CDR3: TGTGCCAGCAGCCGGACTAGCGGGATAGATACGCAGTATTTT.

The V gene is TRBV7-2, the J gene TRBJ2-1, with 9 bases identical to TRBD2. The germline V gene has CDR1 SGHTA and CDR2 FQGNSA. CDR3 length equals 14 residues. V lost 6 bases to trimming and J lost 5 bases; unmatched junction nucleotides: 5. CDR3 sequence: CASRTGLANNEQFF. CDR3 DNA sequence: TGTGCCAGCAGGACGGGACTAGCTAACAATGAGCAGTTCTTC. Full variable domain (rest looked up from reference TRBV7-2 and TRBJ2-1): GAGVSQSPSNKVTEKGKDVELRCDPISGHTALYWYRQSLGQGLEFLIYFQGNSAPDKSGLPSDRFSAERTGGSVSTLTIQRTQQEDSAVYLCASRTGLANNEQFFGPGTRLTVL.

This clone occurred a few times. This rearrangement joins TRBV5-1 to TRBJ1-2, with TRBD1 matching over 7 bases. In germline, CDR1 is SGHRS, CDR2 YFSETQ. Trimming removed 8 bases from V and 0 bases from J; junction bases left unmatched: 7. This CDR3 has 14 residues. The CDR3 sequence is CASSGTVTNYGYTF. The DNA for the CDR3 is TGCGCCAGTTCCGGGACAGTGACTAACTATGGCTACACCTTC.

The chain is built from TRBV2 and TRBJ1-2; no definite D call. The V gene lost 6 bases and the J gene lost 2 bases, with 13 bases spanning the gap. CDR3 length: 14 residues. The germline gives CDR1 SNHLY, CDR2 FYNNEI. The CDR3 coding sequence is TGTGCCAGCAGGACCGGGATGAAGAACTATGGCTACACCTTC. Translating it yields CASRTGMKNYGYTF.

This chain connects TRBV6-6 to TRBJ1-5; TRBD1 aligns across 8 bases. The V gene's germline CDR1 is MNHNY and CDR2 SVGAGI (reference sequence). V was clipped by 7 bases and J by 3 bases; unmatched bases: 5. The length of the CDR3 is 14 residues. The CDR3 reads CASNNQGANQPQHF. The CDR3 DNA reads TGTGCCAGCAACAACCAGGGGGCCAATCAGCCCCAGCATTTT.

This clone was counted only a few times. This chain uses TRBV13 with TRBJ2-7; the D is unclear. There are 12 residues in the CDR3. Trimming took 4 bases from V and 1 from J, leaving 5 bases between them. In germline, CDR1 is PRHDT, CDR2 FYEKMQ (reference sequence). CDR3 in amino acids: CASSSRSYEQYF. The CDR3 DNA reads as TGTGCCAGCAGCTCTCGTTCCTACGAGCAGTACTTC.

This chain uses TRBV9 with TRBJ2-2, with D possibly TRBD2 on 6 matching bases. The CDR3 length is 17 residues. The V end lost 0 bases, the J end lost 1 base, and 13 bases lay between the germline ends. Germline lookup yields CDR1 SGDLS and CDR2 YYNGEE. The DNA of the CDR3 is TGTGCCAGCAGCGTAGGGCACGGGCGGGAGAACACCGGGGAGCTGTTTTTT. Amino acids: CASSVGHGRENTGELFF.

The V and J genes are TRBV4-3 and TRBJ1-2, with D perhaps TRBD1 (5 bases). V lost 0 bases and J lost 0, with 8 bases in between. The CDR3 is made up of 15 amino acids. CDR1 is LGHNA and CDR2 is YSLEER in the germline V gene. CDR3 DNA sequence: TGCGCCAGCAGCCAAGACAGGGCCGCTAACTATGGCTACACCTTC. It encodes CASSQDRAANYGYTF.

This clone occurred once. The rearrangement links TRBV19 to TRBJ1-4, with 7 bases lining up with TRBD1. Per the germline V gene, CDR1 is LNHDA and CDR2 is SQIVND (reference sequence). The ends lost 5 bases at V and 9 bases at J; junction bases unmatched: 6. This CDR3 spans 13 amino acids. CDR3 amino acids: CASSPGQIKKLFF. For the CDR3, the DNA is TGTGCCAGTAGTCCGGGACAGATAAAAAAACTGTTTTTT.

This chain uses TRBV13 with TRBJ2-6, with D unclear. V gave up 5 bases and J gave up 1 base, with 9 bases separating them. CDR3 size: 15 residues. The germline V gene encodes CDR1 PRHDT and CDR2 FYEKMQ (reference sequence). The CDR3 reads CASSLRSSGANVLTF. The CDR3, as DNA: TGTGCCAGCAGCCTCCGGTCTTCTGGGGCCAACGTCCTGACTTTC.

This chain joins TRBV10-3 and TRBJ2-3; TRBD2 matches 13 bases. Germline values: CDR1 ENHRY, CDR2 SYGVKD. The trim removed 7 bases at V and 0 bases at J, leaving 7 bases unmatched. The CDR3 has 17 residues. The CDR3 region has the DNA TGTGCCATCACCAGGACTAGCGGGAGTGGTAGCACAGATACGCAGTATTTT. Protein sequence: CAITRTSGSGSTDTQYF.

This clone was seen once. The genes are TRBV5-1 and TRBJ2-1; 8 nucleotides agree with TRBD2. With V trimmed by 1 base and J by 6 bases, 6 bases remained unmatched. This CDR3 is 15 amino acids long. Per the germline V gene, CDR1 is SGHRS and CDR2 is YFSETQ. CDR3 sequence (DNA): TGCGCCAGCAGCTTGTGGCTAGCGGGCGGCAATGAGCAGTTCTTC. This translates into CASSLWLAGGNEQFF. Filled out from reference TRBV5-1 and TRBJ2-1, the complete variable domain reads KAGVTQTPRYLIKTRGQQVTLSCSPISGHRSVSWYQQTPGQGLQFLFEYFSETQRNKGNFPGRFSGRQFSNSRSEMNVSTLELGDSALYLCASSLWLAGGNEQFFGPGTRLTVL.

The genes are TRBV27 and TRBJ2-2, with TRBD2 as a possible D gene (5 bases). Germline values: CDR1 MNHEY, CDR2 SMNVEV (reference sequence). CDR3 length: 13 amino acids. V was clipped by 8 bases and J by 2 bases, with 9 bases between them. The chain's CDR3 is CASSDSNTGELFF. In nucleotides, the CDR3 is TGTGCCAGCTCGGACTCAAACACCGGGGAGCTGTTTTTT.

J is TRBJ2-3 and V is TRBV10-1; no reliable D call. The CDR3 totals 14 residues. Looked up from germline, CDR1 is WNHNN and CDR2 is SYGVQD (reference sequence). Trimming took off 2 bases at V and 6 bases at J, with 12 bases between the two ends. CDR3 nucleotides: TGCGCCAGCAGTGAGGGGTCAGGATCGGATACGCAGTATTTT. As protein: CASSEGSGSDTQYF.

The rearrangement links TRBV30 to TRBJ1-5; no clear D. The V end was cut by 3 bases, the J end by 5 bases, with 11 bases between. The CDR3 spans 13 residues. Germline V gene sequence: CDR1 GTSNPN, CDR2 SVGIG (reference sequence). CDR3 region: CAWSFGAHQPQHF. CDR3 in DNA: TGTGCCTGGAGCTTTGGAGCCCATCAGCCCCAGCATTTT.

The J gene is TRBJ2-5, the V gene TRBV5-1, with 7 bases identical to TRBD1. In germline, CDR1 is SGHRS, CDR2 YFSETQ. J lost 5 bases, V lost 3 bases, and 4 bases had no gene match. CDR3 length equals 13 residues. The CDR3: CASSSTGYETQYF. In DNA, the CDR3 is TGCGCCAGCAGCTCGACAGGGTATGAGACCCAGTACTTC.

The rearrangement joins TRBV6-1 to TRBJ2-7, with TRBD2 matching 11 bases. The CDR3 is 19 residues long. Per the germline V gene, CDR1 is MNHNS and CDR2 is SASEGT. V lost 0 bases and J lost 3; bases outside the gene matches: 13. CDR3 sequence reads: CASSEASYPIAGGHYEQYF. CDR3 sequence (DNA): TGTGCCAGCAGTGAAGCATCTTACCCCATAGCGGGAGGGCACTACGAGCAGTACTTC.

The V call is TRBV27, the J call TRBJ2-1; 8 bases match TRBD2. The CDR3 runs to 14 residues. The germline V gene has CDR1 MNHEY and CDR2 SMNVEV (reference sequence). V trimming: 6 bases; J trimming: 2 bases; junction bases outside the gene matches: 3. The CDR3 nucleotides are TGTGCCAGCAGGGAACTAGCGGCCTACAATGAGCAGTTCTTC. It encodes CASRELAAYNEQFF.

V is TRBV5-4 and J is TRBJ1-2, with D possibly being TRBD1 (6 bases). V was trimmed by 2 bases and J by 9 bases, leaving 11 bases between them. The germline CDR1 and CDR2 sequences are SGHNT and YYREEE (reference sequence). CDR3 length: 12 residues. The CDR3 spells CASSLGWDSYTF. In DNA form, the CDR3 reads TGTGCCAGCAGCTTAGGGTGGGACAGCTACACCTTC.

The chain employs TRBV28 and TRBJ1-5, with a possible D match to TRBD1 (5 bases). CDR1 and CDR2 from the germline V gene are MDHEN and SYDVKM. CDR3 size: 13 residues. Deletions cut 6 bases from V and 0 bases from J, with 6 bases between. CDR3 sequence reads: CASRGHSNQPQHF. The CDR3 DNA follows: TGTGCCAGCAGGGGGCATAGCAATCAGCCCCAGCATTTT.

The CDR3 is CASSLDGLAGAYEQYF. The CDR3 DNA follows: TGTGCCAGCAGCTTAGATGGACTAGCGGGAGCCTACGAGCAGTACTTC. The V gene is TRBV11-3, the J gene TRBJ2-7; 13 bases are shared with TRBD2. V shed 0 bases, J shed 2 bases, and the junction held 1 base outside the gene matches. This CDR3 region has 16 residues. Germline V lookup: CDR1 SGHNT, CDR2 YENEEA.

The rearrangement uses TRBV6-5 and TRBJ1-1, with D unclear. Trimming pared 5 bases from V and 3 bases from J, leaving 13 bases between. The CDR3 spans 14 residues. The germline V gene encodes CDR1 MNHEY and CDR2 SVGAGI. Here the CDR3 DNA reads TGTGCCAGCAGTGTCGATTGGAGGGACACTGAAGCTTTCTTT. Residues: CASSVDWRDTEAFF.

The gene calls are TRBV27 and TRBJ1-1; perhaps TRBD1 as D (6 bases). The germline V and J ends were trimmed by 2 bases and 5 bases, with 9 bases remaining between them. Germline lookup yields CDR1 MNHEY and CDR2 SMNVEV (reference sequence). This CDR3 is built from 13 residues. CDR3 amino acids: CASSLVGGTEAFF. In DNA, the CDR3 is TGTGCCAGCAGTTTAGTAGGGGGAACTGAAGCTTTCTTT.

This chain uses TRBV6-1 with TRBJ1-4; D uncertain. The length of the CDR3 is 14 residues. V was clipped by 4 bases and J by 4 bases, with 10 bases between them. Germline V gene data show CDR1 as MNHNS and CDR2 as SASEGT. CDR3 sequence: CASSVFRHNEKLFF. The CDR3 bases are TGTGCCAGCAGTGTTTTCAGGCATAATGAAAAACTGTTTTTT.

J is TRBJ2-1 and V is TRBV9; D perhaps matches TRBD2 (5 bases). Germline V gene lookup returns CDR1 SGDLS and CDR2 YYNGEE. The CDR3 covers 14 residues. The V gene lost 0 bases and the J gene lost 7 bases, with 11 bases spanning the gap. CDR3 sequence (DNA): TGTGCCAGCAGCGTAGGTCCGGGGTTGAATGAGCAGTTCTTC. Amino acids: CASSVGPGLNEQFF.

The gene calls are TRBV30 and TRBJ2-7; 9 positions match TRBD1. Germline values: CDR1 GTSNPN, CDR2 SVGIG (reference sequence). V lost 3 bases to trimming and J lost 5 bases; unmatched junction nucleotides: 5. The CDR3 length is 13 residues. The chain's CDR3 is CAWSPGTGNEQYF. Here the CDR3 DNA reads TGTGCCTGGAGCCCCGGGACAGGGAACGAGCAGTACTTC.